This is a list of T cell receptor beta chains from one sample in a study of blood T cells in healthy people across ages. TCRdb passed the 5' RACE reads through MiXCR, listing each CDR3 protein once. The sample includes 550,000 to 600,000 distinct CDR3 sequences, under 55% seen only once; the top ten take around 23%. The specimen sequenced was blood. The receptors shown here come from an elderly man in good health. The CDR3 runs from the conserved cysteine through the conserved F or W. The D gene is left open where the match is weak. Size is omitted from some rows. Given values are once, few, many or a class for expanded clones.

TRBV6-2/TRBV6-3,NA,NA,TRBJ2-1,TGTGCCAGCAATGTGGCGGGGCTACAATGGGAGCAGTTCTTC,CASNVAGLQWEQFF
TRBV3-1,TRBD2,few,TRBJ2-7,TGTGCCAGCAGCCAAGATTCTGGCGGGAGCCCCCACGAGCAGTACTTC,CASSQDSGGSPHEQYF
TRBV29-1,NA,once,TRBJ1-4,TGCAGCGCCCGGACCGACGATTATGAAAAACTGTTTTTT,CSARTDDYEKLFF
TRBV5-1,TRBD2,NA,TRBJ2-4,TGCGCCAGCAGCTTGTCAGGGGGCCTAGCGGGAGGTTCAGCCAAAAACATTCAGTACTTC,CASSLSGGLAGGSAKNIQYF
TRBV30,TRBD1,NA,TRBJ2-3,TGTGCCTGGAGCCACAGAGGACAGGTCACAGATACGCAGTATTTT,CAWSHRGQVTDTQYF
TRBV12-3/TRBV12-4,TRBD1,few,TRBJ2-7,TGTGCCAGCAGGCACGGACAGGTTAGCTCCTACGAGCAGTACTTC,CASRHGQVSSYEQYF
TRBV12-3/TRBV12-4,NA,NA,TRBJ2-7,TGTGCCAGCAGTAGCACGGGGTCACCAACCTACGAGCAGTACTTC,CASSSTGSPTYEQYF
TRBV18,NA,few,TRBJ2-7,TGTGCCAGCTCATCATCTCAGGGATCTGCCTACGAGCAGTACTTC,CASSSSQGSAYEQYF
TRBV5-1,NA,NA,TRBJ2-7,TGCGCCAGCAGCTACACACCAGGAGAGTACGAGCAGTACTTC,CASSYTPGEYEQYF
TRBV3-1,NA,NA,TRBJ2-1,TGTGCCAGCAGCCAAGAGAGGACATCTGGGTACAATGAGCAGTTCTTC,CASSQERTSGYNEQFF
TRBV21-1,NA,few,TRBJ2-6,TGTGCCAGCAGCAAAAAAGATCCTTCTGGGGCCAACGTCCTGACTTTC,CASSKKDPSGANVLTF
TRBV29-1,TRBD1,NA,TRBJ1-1,TGCAGCGCTCTACGACAGGGGCTGAACACTGAAGCTTTCTTT,CSALRQGLNTEAFF
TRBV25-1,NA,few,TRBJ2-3,TGTGCCAGTCGCGGGGCCTTGAACACAGATACGCAGTATTTT,CASRGALNTDTQYF
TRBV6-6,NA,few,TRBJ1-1,TGTGCCAGCAGCCACCCCGTCGGGGTGAACACTGAAGCTTTCTTT,CASSHPVGVNTEAFF
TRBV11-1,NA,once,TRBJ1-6,TGTGCCAGCAGCTCCCAACGGGGACCAAGTTCACCCCTCCACTTT,CASSSQRGPSSPLHF
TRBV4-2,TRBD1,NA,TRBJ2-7,TGTGCCAGCAGCCAAGGAACTCCCCGGGACAGGGGTTCGTACGAGCAGTACTTC,CASSQGTPRDRGSYEQYF
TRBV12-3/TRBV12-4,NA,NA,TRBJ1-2,TGTGCCAGCAGTTTTCGGGGCCAGGGATACACCTTC,CASSFRGQGYTF
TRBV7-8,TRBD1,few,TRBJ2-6,TGTGCCAGCAGCTTACGCGACAGGGCCGACTCTGGGGCCAACGTCCTGACTTTC,CASSLRDRADSGANVLTF
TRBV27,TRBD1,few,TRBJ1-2,TGTGCCAGCAGTTCGCACGCGACAGGGGCGACCTATGGCTACACCTTC,CASSSHATGATYGYTF
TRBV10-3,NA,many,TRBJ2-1,TGTGCCATCTTTACCCCGGGGGCCTACAATGAGCAGTTCTTC,CAIFTPGAYNEQFF
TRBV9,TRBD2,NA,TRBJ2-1,TGTGCCAGCAGCGTCAGGACTAGCGGGGGGCTGGATGAGCAGTTCTTC,CASSVRTSGGLDEQFF
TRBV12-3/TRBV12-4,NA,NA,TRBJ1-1,TGTGCCAGCAGTACTGTTAACACTGAAGCTTTCTTT,CASSTVNTEAFF
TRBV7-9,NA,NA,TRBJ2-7,TGTGCCAGCAGCTCTACCATGACAGGACACTACGAGCAGTACTTC,CASSSTMTGHYEQYF
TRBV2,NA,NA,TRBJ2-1,TGTGCCAGCGCCCCTCCGAGCAGGGTAATAAATGAGCAGTTCTTC,CASAPPSRVINEQFF
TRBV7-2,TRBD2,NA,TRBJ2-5,TGTGCCAGCAGCTTAGCAGGCGGGGGGGCTTTCGAGACCCAGTACTTC,CASSLAGGGAFETQYF
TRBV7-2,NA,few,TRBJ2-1,TGTGCCAGCAGCGTAGGGGTCGGGGGCTGGGGTGAGCAGTTCTTC,CASSVGVGGWGEQFF
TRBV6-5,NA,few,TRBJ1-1,TGTGCCAGCAGTTACAGACACTCGAACACTGAAGCTTTCTTT,CASSYRHSNTEAFF
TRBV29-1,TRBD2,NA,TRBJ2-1,TGCAGCGTCCGACGGTTGGCTCTAGCGGGCGTGGGGAGTGGGCAGTTCTTC,CSVRRLALAGVGSGQFF
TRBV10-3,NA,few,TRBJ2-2,TGTGCCGTCTCGAGCAGGGAGGCCACCGGGGAGCTGTTTTTT,CAVSSREATGELFF
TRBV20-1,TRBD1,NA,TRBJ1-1,TGCAGTGCTAGACCACAGGGGAGGGGGATGTCTACGAACACTGAAGCTTTCTTT,CSARPQGRGMSTNTEAFF
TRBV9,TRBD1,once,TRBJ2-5,TGTGCCAGCAGCGTACATCCATTGAGACAGGGCGGCGAGACCCAGTACTTC,CASSVHPLRQGGETQYF
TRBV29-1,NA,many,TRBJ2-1,TGCAGCGTTGGAGGTTACAATGAGCAGTTCTTC,CSVGGYNEQFF
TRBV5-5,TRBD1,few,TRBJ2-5,TGTGCCAGCAGCTACCGGGACAGGGGGCAACAAGAGACCCAGTACTTC,CASSYRDRGQQETQYF
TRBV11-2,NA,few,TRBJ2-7,TGTGCCAGCAGCTTAGATGGTGGGGGTGGCTCCTACGAGCAGTACTTC,CASSLDGGGGSYEQYF
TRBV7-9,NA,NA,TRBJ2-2,TGTGCCAGCAGCTTAGCGGCAGTTGACACCGGGGAGCTGTTTTTT,CASSLAAVDTGELFF
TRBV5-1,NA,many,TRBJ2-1,TGCGCCAGCAGCTTCCAACGACTACTCGATGAGCAGTTCTTC,CASSFQRLLDEQFF
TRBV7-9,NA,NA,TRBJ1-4,TGTGCCAGCAGCTTAGAGGCGGGCGCAACTAATGAAAAACTGTTTTTT,CASSLEAGATNEKLFF
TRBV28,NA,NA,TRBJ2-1,TGTGCCAGCATCCTAGGACCAGGAAACAATGAGCAGTTCTTC,CASILGPGNNEQFF
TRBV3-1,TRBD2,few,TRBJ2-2,TGTGCCAGCAGCCAAAGGACTAGCGGGGGGCCGAACACCGGGGAGCTGTTTTTT,CASSQRTSGGPNTGELFF
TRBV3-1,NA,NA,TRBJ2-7,TGTGCCAGAAGCCAGACGGGGGCCCTGGACGAGCAGTACTTC,CARSQTGALDEQYF
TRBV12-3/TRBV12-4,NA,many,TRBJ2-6,TGTGCCAGCAGCCGACGGAACTCTGGGGCCAACGTCCTGACTTTC,CASSRRNSGANVLTF
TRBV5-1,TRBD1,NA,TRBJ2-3,TGCGCCAGCAGCTTTACGGGACAGGGGTCCACAGATACGCAGTATTTT,CASSFTGQGSTDTQYF
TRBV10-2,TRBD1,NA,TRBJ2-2,TGCGCCAGCACGGGACAGGGCTATCTAGGGAACACCGGGGAGCTGTTTTTT,CASTGQGYLGNTGELFF
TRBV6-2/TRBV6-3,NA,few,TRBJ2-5,TGTGCCAGCAGCCTCCCAACCGGACAGACGATCCAAGAGACCCAGTACTTC,CASSLPTGQTIQETQYF
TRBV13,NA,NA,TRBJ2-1,TGTGCCAGCAGCTTAGGTCGGGAGAACTACAATGAGCAGTTCTTC,CASSLGRENYNEQFF
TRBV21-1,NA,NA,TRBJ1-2,TGTGCCAGCAGCAAATGGGACAGGGATAACCATGGCTACACCTTC,CASSKWDRDNHGYTF
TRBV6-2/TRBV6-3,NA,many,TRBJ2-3,TGTGCCAGCAGTTACCCAGATACGCAGTATTTT,CASSYPDTQYF
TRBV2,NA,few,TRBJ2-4,TGTGCCAGCAGTGAAGGGGGGAGAGACATTCAGTACTTC,CASSEGGRDIQYF
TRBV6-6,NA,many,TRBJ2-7,TGTGCCAGCAGTTACTCGATGCCTGCGGTAGGGGCCTACGAGCAGTACTTC,CASSYSMPAVGAYEQYF
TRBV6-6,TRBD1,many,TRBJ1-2,TGTGCCAGCAGTCCCGGACAGGGGGCGCGTGGCTACACCTTC,CASSPGQGARGYTF
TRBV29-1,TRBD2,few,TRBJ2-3,TGCATCGTGACCCGGGAGGGCCGAGCAGATACGCAGTATTTT,CIVTREGRADTQYF
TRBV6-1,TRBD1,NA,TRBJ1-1,TGTGCGATTCAGACAGGGCCTGAAGCTTTCTTT,CAIQTGPEAFF
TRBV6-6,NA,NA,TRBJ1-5,TGTGCCAGCAGTTCCCCGGGCAGCGCCCTTAGCAATCAGCCCCAGCATTTT,CASSSPGSALSNQPQHF
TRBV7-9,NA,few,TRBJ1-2,TGTGCCAGCAGCCGGGACGTCTATGGCTACACCTTC,CASSRDVYGYTF
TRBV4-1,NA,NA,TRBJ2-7,TGCGCCAGCAGCCAACAAGGGAGTGGGCAGTACTTC,CASSQQGSGQYF
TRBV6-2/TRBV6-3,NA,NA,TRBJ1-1,TGTGCCAGCAGTTATACGGTGGGCACTGAAGCTTTCTTT,CASSYTVGTEAFF
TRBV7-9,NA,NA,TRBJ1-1,TGTGCCAGCAGCTTATTAACGACCACTGAAGCTTTCTTT,CASSLLTTTEAFF
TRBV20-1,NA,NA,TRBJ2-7,TGCAGTGCTAGAGTCTTCCCTGGCTACGAGCAGTACTTC,CSARVFPGYEQYF